This T cell receptor beta chain was sequenced during a study of CD8+ T cells in alopecia areata. Study information: A regimen of oral tofacitinib, 5 to 10 mg twice daily, was given to treated patients. For 6 to 18 months, tofacitinib was taken, and 6 months off drug followed.

The V end was cut by 0 bases, the J end by 3 bases, with 12 bases between. CDR1 LNHNV and CDR2 YYDKDF come from the germline V gene (reference sequence). CDR3 length: 15 amino acids. As to treatment: oral pan-JAK inhibitor, 5-10 mg twice daily. Alopecia areata patients provided lesional scalp punch biopsies and peripheral blood, both collected for the study. Extracted RNA was reverse transcribed, and the resulting cDNA served as sequencing template. This table comes from immunoSEQ multiplex PCR, and its TCRdb copy is limited to in-frame clones, with some not included. The table records under 300,000 clones, roughly 63% of them present only once.

The chain couples TRBV15 to TRBJ2-7; possibly TRBD2 for D (6 bases). Sample: CD4+ T cells sorted from blood, taken around week 54, from a patient treated with tofacitinib. This TCR was sampled from a human donor with alopecia areata. CDR3 sequence (DNA): TGTGCCACCAGCAGAGAACCCCCCGGGAGCTACGAGCAGTACTTC. Its translation: CATSREPPGSYEQYF.